The 32 T cell receptor beta chains reported below all come from one sample, sequenced in a study of blood T cell repertoires in COVID-19. Only in-frame clones appear in the TCRdb table, and some are missing; sequencing was by immunoSEQ multiplex PCR. The sample includes about 190,000 clones, about 83% seen only once; the top ten take 4.5% to 5.5%. Sequenced sample: peripheral blood. These receptors came from a woman aged 70-85 years with active or convalescent COVID-19.

The chain employs TRBV27 and TRBJ2-4; the D is unclear. V lost 10 bases to trimming and J lost 0 bases, with 16 bases between them. The CDR3 contains 15 residues. Germline assignment: CDR1 MNHEY and CDR2 SMNVEV (reference sequence). The CDR3 spells CATRSPELAKNIQYF. The CDR3 DNA reads as TGTGCCACCCGGTCACCCGAACTAGCCAAAAACATTCAGTACTTC.

The rearrangement links TRBV18 to TRBJ1-1, with a possible D match to TRBD1 (5 bases). Germline CDR1 and CDR2: KGHSH and LQKENI. Trimming shortened V by 3 bases and J by 4 bases, and 15 bases separated the two germline ends. This CDR3 spans 15 amino acids. The CDR3 is CASSPIQGVRTEAFF. CDR3 DNA sequence: TGTGCCAGCTCACCTATCCAAGGGGTACGCACTGAAGCTTTCTTT.

The V and J genes are TRBV9 and TRBJ2-1, with 9 bases fitting TRBD1. Germline trimming cut 0 bases from V and 6 bases from J; bases unmatched to any gene: 7. Germline V gene sequence: CDR1 SGDLS, CDR2 YYNGEE. This CDR3 comprises 16 residues. This CDR3 reads CASSVDGQGRGNEQFF. In DNA form, the CDR3 reads TGTGCCAGCAGCGTAGATGGACAGGGGAGGGGCAATGAGCAGTTCTTC.

V usage is TRBV19 and J usage is TRBJ2-2, with 7 bases fitting TRBD2. Germline CDR1 reads LNHDA; CDR2 reads SQIVND (reference sequence). The CDR3 consists of 16 residues. V trimming: 6 bases; J trimming: 6 bases; junction bases outside the gene matches: 13. The CDR3 DNA reads as TGTGCCAGTAGCCGACGGCTAGCGGAAAAGCCCGGGGAGCTGTTTTTT. It yields the protein CASSRRLAEKPGELFF.

The sample holds one count of this clone. The chain links TRBV18 to TRBJ2-2; D gene uncertain. V was clipped by 0 bases and J by 1 base, with 9 bases between them. The CDR3 extends over 16 amino acids. In germline, CDR1 is KGHSH, CDR2 LQKENI. The chain's CDR3 is CASSPPTRQNTGELFF. CDR3 bases: TGTGCCAGCTCACCACCGACCAGACAGAACACCGGGGAGCTGTTTTTT.

In this sample, this clone turned up once. The chain recombines TRBV19 with TRBJ2-7; 8 bases fit TRBD2. Germline values: CDR1 LNHDA, CDR2 SQIVND (reference sequence). After removal of 5 bases from V and 0 bases from J, the junction contained 12 bases not matched to a gene. This CDR3 is built from 17 residues. The CDR3 DNA is TGTGCCAGTAGTCCCCTCTACGAGCGGGAGATCTCCTACGAGCAGTACTTC. Protein: CASSPLYEREISYEQYF. Filled out from reference TRBV19 and TRBJ2-7, the complete variable domain reads DGGITQSPKYLFRKEGQNVTLSCEQNLNHDAMYWYRQDPGQGLRLIYYSQIVNDFQKGDIAEGYSVSREKKESFPLTVTSAQKNPTAFYLCASSPLYEREISYEQYFGPGTRLTVT.

This chain connects TRBV11-2 to TRBJ1-4, with 7 bases matching TRBD1. The J segment lost 0 bases and the V segment lost 4 bases, leaving 2 bases of the junction unmatched. The CDR3 has 15 amino acids. The germline gives CDR1 SGHAT, CDR2 FQNNGV. The CDR3: CASSWRGPTNEKLFF. The CDR3 region has the DNA TGTGCCAGCAGCTGGAGGGGGCCAACTAATGAAAAACTGTTTTTT.

The rearrangement uses TRBV2 and TRBJ1-2; D gene unclear. Germline V gives CDR1 SNHLY, CDR2 FYNNEI. The CDR3 length is 14 residues. Deletions cut 8 bases from V and 3 bases from J, with 16 bases between. CDR3 in DNA: TGTGCCAGCCTTGGCAGAGGGCGGGACTATGGCTACACCTTC. Amino acid sequence: CASLGRGRDYGYTF.

V and J are TRBV19 and TRBJ2-7; tentative D call: TRBD1 (5 bases). This CDR3 comprises 10 residues. With 8 bases removed from V and 5 bases from J, the gap between germline ends came to 7 bases. CDR1 and CDR2 from the germline V gene are LNHDA and SQIVND (reference sequence). The CDR3, as DNA: TGTGCCAGTGGCAGGGACGAGCAGTACTTC. Protein sequence: CASGRDEQYF.

The chain couples TRBV20-1 to TRBJ1-5; 9 positions match TRBD1. The CDR3 loop spans 14 amino acids. The germline CDR1 and CDR2 sequences are DFQATT and SNEGSKA (reference sequence). V was clipped by 3 bases and J by 6 bases; unmatched bases: 6. CDR3 nucleotides: TGCAGTGCTAGTCCCGGGACAGGGACTCAGCCCCAGCATTTT. Its translation is CSASPGTGTQPQHF.

The CDR3 nucleotides read TGTGCCAGCAGCGTAGGTGTCCAGGCTAGCGACAATGAGCAGTTCTTC. The encoded protein is CASSVGVQASDNEQFF. V gene TRBV9 combines with J gene TRBJ2-1; maybe TRBD2 (6 bases). V was shortened by 0 bases and J by 5 bases, with 15 bases between the two germline ends. The germline gives CDR1 SGDLS, CDR2 YYNGEE. The CDR3 totals 16 residues.

The chain links TRBV20-1 to TRBJ1-2; D not certain. V shed 2 bases and J shed 2 bases, with 3 bases lying between them. The germline V gene has CDR1 DFQATT and CDR2 SNEGSKA (reference sequence). The CDR3 has 11 residues. CDR3: CSARQNYGYTF. CDR3 bases: TGCAGTGCTAGACAGAACTATGGCTACACCTTC.

A note on this clone: One end of the junction varies from germline; a read error may be responsible. Other DNA sequences from this sample encode an identical CDR3 as well. The chain has TRBV10-2 and TRBJ1-6; TRBD1 agrees at 7 bases. The CDR3 runs 15 residues. CDR1 WSHSY and CDR2 SAAADI come from the germline V gene. This CDR3 is CASSLMRDSNSPLHF. As DNA, the CDR3 is TGCGCCAGCAGTTTAATGCGGGACAGCAATTCACCCCTCCATTTT.

J is TRBJ1-1 and V is TRBV19; D is unclear. Germline CDR1 LNHDA, CDR2 SQIVND (reference sequence). CDR3 length: 15 amino acids. Trimming took 2 bases from V and 2 from J, leaving 12 bases between them. The CDR3 here is CASSITGSLNTEAFF. The CDR3 nucleotides read TGTGCCAGTAGTATAACGGGTAGCCTAAACACTGAAGCTTTCTTT.

The chain links TRBV5-6 to TRBJ1-1; D remains ambiguous. Trimming pared 1 base from V and 7 bases from J, leaving 5 bases between. Germline values: CDR1 SGHDT, CDR2 YYEEEE. CDR3 length: 11 amino acids. The CDR3 loop is CASSLRGEAFF. The CDR3 coding sequence is TGTGCCAGCAGCTTGCGGGGTGAAGCTTTCTTT.

The chain combines TRBV7-9 with TRBJ2-1; D call uncertain. The CDR3 spans 16 residues. The V and J ends lost 3 bases and 6 bases respectively, with 18 bases between them. Per germline, CDR1 SEHNR and CDR2 FQNEAQ (reference sequence). As DNA, the CDR3 is TGTGCCAGCAGCTTGACGAGGAGCCCCTTAGGCAATGAGCAGTTCTTC. This encodes CASSLTRSPLGNEQFF. Complete variable domain (other parts from reference TRBV7-9 and TRBJ2-1): DTGVSQNPRHKITKRGQNVTFRCDPISEHNRLYWYRQTLGQGPEFLTYFQNEAQLEKSRLLSDRFSAERPKGSFSTLEIQRTEQGDSAMYLCASSLTRSPLGNEQFFGPGTRLTVL.

The rearrangement links TRBV19 to TRBJ2-2; 12 bases line up with TRBD1. CDR1 is LNHDA, CDR2 SQIVND, per germline (reference sequence). Germline trimming cut 9 bases from V and 7 bases from J; bases unmatched to any gene: 6. This CDR3 spans 14 amino acids. CDR3: CASKGQGAGGELFF. DNA for the CDR3: TGTGCCAGCAAGGGACAGGGGGCTGGCGGGGAGCTGTTTTTT.

The V gene is TRBV29-1, the J gene TRBJ2-1; TRBD2 aligns across 8 bases. The CDR3 has 14 residues. Germline V gene lookup returns CDR1 SQVTM and CDR2 ANQGSEA. The J segment lost 0 bases and the V segment lost 6 bases, leaving 4 bases of the junction unmatched. The CDR3 bases are TGCAGCGTCCCCAGCGGGAGCTCCTACAATGAGCAGTTCTTC. This translates into CSVPSGSSYNEQFF.

V is TRBV7-2 and J is TRBJ1-1; a possible D gene is TRBD1 (5 bases). Trimming took off 3 bases at V and 1 base at J, with 12 bases between the two ends. The germline V gene has CDR1 SGHTA and CDR2 FQGNSA. The CDR3 consists of 15 residues. Written as DNA, the CDR3 is TGTGCCAGCAGCTTTTCGGGGGTCGCGAACACTGAAGCTTTCTTT. Encoded protein: CASSFSGVANTEAFF.

The chain is built from TRBV4-2 and TRBJ2-3; no clear D gene. In germline, CDR1 is LGHNA, CDR2 YNFKEQ. This CDR3 spans 13 amino acids. Between the trimmed V and J ends, which lost 1 base and 5 bases, there was a span of 7 bases. The CDR3 sequence is CASSQVGVDTQYF. CDR3 nucleotide sequence: TGTGCCAGCAGCCAAGTGGGCGTAGATACGCAGTATTTT.

The chain has TRBV2 and TRBJ1-2; D possibly corresponds to TRBD1 (6 bases). Germline assignment: CDR1 SNHLY and CDR2 FYNNEI. V was cut by 3 bases and J by 0 bases, with 14 bases left in between. The length of the CDR3 is 16 residues. The CDR3 sequence: CASSDLMAGANYGYTF. CDR3 DNA: TGTGCCAGCAGTGATTTGATGGCAGGGGCTAACTATGGCTACACCTTC.

The CDR3 bases are TGTGCCAGCAGGGGGGGACAGGAAGCTTTCTTT. As protein: CASRGGQEAFF. The rearrangement joins TRBV3-1 (or the pseudogene TRBV3-2) to TRBJ1-1; 7 bases agree with TRBD1. The CDR3 runs 11 residues. CDR1 and CDR2 (germline): LGHDT, YNNKEL (reference sequence). The V and J ends lost 6 bases and 8 bases, in that order; junction bases with no gene match: 3.

This clone occurred a few times. The chain is built from TRBV7-3 and TRBJ2-2, with D possibly TRBD1 on 6 matching bases. The CDR3 totals 16 residues. Trimming stripped 1 base from V and 4 bases from J, with 13 bases between. Looked up from germline, CDR1 is SGHTA and CDR2 is FQGTGA. This CDR3 reads CASSLRSGAGTGELFF. CDR3 nucleotides: TGTGCCAGCAGCTTAAGATCAGGGGCGGGCACCGGGGAGCTGTTTTTT.

The CDR3 coding sequence is TGCGCCAGCAGCTTTCCTGGGACAGGGACATACAATGAGCAGTTCTTC. The encoded protein is CASSFPGTGTYNEQFF. The chain uses TRBV5-1 and TRBJ2-1; TRBD1 matches 9 bases. The V gene end was trimmed by 2 bases and the J gene end by 4 bases; junction bases not matched to a gene: 7. The length of the CDR3 is 16 residues. Germline V lookup: CDR1 SGHRS, CDR2 YFSETQ.

The CDR3 reads CASSLRGTSGYYEQYF. The CDR3 DNA follows: TGTGCCAGCAGCTTAAGAGGGACTAGCGGGTACTACGAGCAGTACTTC. The chain has TRBV11-1 and TRBJ2-7, with 12 bases fitting TRBD2. V was pared by 2 bases and J by 3 bases, with 5 bases of the junction left unmatched. Germline V CDR1 and CDR2: SGHAT, FQDESV (reference sequence). This CDR3 is built from 16 residues.

The chain combines TRBV6-5 with TRBJ1-1, with D tentatively TRBD1 (6 bases). CDR1 MNHEY and CDR2 SVGAGI come from the germline V gene. V was cut by 6 bases and J by 6 bases, with 11 bases left in between. This CDR3 is built from 12 residues. The CDR3 sequence: CASRGASPEAFF. The CDR3 DNA reads as TGTGCCAGCAGGGGGGCGTCGCCTGAAGCTTTCTTT.

This clone was observed once. The same CDR3 also results from other DNA sequences found in this sample. This chain's CDR3 is CASSLGQSTDTQYF. The CDR3 DNA follows: TGTGCCAGCAGCCTTGGACAGAGCACAGATACGCAGTATTTT. The chain recombines TRBV6-5 with TRBJ2-3; TRBD1 is a possible D gene (6 bases). Trimming stripped 6 bases from V and 0 bases from J, with 10 bases between. The CDR3 has 14 residues. Per the germline V gene, CDR1 is MNHEY and CDR2 is SVGAGI.

This clone was detected many times. V is TRBV19 and J is TRBJ1-3; 7 nucleotides line up with TRBD1. CDR3 size: 17 residues. V lost 4 bases to trimming and J lost 0 bases; unmatched junction nucleotides: 9. The germline CDR1 and CDR2 sequences are LNHDA and SQIVND (reference sequence). The CDR3, as DNA: TGTGCCAGTAGTAGGAAGGGGGCGACGGGCTCTGGAAACACCATATATTTT. Its protein product is CASSRKGATGSGNTIYF.

The V call is TRBV28, the J call TRBJ2-3; 9 bases are a match to TRBD2. The CDR3 runs to 17 residues. Per germline, CDR1 MDHEN and CDR2 SYDVKM. The ends lost 7 bases at V and 4 bases at J; junction bases unmatched: 15. CDR3 in amino acids: CASTPGWASGKPDTQYF. As DNA, the CDR3 is TGTGCCAGCACCCCCGGGTGGGCTAGCGGGAAGCCAGATACGCAGTATTTT.

The CDR3 protein is CASTHLAAPQETQYF. The DNA for the CDR3 is TGTGCCAGCACCCACCTAGCAGCCCCCCAAGAGACCCAGTACTTC. The chain carries TRBV27 and TRBJ2-5; D is perhaps TRBD2 (5 bases). The CDR3 is 15 amino acids. CDR1 and CDR2 from the germline V gene are MNHEY and SMNVEV (reference sequence). Trimming took off 7 bases at V and 1 base at J, with 16 bases between the two ends.

This chain links TRBV6-4 with TRBJ1-1; weak D call: TRBD1 (5 bases). CDR1 MRHNA and CDR2 SNTAGT come from the germline V gene. V was shortened by 6 bases and J by 0 bases, with 14 bases between the two germline ends. CDR3 length: 15 residues. CDR3 DNA sequence: TGTGCCAGCAGGCCATACCCGGACATGAACACTGAAGCTTTCTTT. Encoded protein: CASRPYPDMNTEAFF.

The chain links TRBV12-2 to TRBJ2-7; the table names TRBD2, a call not compared with the DNA. TRBV12-2 is labeled a pseudogene. This CDR3 spans 15 amino acids. The CDR3: CASREGASAIYEQYF. The CDR3 region has the DNA TGTGCAAGTCGCGAAGGGGCTAGCGCGATCTACGAGCAGTACTTC.